The subject of this entry is one T cell receptor (beta chain). Its antigen is as yet unknown. These data originate in a study of cytomegalovirus exposure and HLA in healthy donors. 13 Jbeta primers and 60 Vbeta primers were used for the PCR. Data came from immunoSEQ multiplex PCR; TCRdb stores just in-frame clones and leaves some out. The sample consists of 100,000 to 150,000 clones, about 80% of them appearing once. The V gene's germline CDR1 is MDHEN and CDR2 SYDVKM. J was trimmed by 6 bases and V by 2 bases; bases with no gene match: 8. The CDR3 consists of 15 residues. Study-level points and caveats: Upon later analysis, HLA-associated TCR beta chains proved more clonally expanded than other, equally common chains. Confirmation in vitro established that a few CMV-associated chains were specific for CMV antigens. Common viral pathogens seemed to be connected with several of the most significant clusters, according to a later analysis.

This receptor was obtained from a woman in her 40s in good health and CMV-seropositive. The chain carries TRBV28 and TRBJ2-3, with 7 bases matching TRBD2. Sequenced: PBMCs. The CDR3 DNA is TGTGCCAGCAGTTTAGGCGGGAGAGTTTCCGATACGCAGTATTTT. It encodes CASSLGGRVSDTQYF.